This T cell receptor beta chain was obtained from a study of T cell responses to AZD1222 COVID-19 vaccine. Study-wide results and caveats: Breadth and depth of Spike-specific TCRs rose after two AZD1222 doses. Females outnumbered males among donors, who were mostly white British; clonal diversity was possibly underestimated. Per reports, nearly half of all spike-specific TCRs target regions that are unmutated in variants.

The germline V gene has CDR1 ENHRY and CDR2 SYGVKD. V dropped 6 bases and J dropped 2; count of bases not matched to a gene: 8. The CDR3 covers 15 residues. A note on this clone: Its target is unknown.

The repertoire was sequenced with immunoSEQ multiplex PCR; TCRdb's copy has only in-frame clones and lacks some. The sample carries around 100,000 clones, just under 90% recorded once. This sequence was found in an adult in good health. The starting material was peripheral blood, obtained on day 0 of AZD1222 vaccination. This chain uses TRBV10-3 with TRBJ2-7; the match to TRBD1 covers 9 bases. CDR3 DNA: TGTGCCATCAGCCGGGGTGGGACAGGGACCTACGAGCAGTACTTC. Its protein is CAISRGGTGTYEQYF.